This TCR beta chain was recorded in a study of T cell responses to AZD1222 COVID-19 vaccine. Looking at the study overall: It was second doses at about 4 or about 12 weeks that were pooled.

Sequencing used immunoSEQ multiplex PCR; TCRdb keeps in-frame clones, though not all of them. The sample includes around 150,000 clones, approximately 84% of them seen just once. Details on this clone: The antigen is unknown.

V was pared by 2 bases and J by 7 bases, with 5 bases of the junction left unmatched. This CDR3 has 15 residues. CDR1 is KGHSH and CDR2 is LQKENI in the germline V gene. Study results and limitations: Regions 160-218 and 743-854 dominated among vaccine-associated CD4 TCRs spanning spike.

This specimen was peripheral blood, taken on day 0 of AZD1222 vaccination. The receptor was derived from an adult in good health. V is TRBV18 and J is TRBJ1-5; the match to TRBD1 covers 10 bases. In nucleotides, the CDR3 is TGTGCCAGCTCACCAGAGACAGGGGGCAGGCAGCCCCAGCATTTT. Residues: CASSPETGGRQPQHF.